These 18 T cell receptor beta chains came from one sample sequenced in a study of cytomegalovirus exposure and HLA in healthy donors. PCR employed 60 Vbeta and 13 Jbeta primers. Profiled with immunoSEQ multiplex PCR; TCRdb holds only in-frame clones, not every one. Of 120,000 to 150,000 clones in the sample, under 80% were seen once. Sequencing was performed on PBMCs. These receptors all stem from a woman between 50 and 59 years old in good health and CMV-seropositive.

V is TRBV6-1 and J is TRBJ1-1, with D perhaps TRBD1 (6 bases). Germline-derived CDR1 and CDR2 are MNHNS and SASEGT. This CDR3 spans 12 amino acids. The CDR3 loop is CAGGWGYTEAFF. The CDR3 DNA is TGTGCAGGGGGTTGGGGGTACACTGAAGCTTTCTTT.

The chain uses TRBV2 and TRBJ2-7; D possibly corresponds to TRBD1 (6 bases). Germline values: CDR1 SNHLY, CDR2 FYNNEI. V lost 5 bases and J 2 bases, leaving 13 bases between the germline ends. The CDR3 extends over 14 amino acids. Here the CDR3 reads CASSPTGIPYEQYF. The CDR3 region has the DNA TGTGCCAGCAGTCCTACAGGGATCCCCTACGAGCAGTACTTC. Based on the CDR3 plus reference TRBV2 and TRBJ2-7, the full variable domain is EPEVTQTPSHQVTQMGQEVILRCVPISNHLYFYWYRQILGQKVEFLVSFYNNEISEKSEIFDDQFSVERPDGSNFTLKIRSTKLEDSAMYFCASSPTGIPYEQYFGPGTRLTVT.

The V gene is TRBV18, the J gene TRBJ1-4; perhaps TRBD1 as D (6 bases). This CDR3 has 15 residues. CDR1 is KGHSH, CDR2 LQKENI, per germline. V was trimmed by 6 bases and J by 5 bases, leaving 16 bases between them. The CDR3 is CASSGRQGQNEKLFF. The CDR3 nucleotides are TGTGCCAGCTCCGGTCGGCAGGGGCAAAATGAAAAACTGTTTTTT.

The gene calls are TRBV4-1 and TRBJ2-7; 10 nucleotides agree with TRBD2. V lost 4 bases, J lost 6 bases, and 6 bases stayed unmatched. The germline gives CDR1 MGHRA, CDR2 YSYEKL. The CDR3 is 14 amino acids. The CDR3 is CASSLPGTSAEQYF. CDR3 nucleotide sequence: TGCGCCAGCAGCCTCCCCGGGACTAGCGCCGAGCAGTACTTC.

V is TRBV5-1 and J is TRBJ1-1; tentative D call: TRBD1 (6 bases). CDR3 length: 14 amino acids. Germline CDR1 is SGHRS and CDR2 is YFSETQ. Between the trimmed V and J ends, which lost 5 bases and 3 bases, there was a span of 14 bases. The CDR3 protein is CASRGQFMDTEAFF. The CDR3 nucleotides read TGCGCCAGCAGAGGACAGTTCATGGACACTGAAGCTTTCTTT.

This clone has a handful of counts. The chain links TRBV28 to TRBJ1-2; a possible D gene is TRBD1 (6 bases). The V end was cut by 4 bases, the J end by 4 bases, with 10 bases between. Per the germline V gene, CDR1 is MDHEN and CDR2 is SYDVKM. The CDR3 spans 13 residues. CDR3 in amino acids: CASSWGGAYGYTF. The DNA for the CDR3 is TGTGCCAGCAGTTGGGGGGGGGCCTATGGCTACACCTTC.

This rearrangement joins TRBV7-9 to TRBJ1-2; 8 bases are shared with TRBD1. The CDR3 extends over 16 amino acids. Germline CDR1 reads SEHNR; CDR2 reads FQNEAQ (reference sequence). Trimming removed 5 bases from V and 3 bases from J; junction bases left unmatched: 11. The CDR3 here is CASSRQAGGDHYGYTF. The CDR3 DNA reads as TGTGCCAGCAGCCGCCAGGCAGGGGGCGATCACTATGGCTACACCTTC.

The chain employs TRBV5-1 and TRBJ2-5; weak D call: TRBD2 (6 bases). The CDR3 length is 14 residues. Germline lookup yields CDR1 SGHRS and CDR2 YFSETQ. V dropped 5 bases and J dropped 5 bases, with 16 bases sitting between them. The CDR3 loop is CASSGGSRGETQYF. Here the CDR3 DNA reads TGCGCCAGCAGTGGAGGGTCCCGCGGGGAGACCCAGTACTTC.

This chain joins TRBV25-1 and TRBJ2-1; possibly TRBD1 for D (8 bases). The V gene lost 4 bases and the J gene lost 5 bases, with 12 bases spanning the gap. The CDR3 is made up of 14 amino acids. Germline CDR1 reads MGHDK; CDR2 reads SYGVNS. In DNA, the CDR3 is TGTGCCAGCAGTGGGACAGGGACTAACAATGAGCAGTTCTTC. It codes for CASSGTGTNNEQFF.

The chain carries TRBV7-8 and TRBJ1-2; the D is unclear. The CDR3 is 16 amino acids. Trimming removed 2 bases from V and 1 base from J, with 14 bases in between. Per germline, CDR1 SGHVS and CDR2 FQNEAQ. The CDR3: CASSLRAVTFNYGYTF. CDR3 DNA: TGTGCCAGCAGCTTACGAGCCGTTACTTTTAACTATGGCTACACCTTC.

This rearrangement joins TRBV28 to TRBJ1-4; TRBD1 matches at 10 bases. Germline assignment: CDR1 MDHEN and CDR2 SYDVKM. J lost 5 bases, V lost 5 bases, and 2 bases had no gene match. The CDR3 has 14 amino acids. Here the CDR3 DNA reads TGTGCCAGCAGTCGGGACAGGGGAAATGAAAAACTGTTTTTT. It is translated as CASSRDRGNEKLFF.

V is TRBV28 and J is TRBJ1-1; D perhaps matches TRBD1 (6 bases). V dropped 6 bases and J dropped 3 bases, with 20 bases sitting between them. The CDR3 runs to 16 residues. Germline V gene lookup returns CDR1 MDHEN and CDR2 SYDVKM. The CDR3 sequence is CASSRTAAGAYTEAFF. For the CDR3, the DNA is TGTGCCAGCAGCCGAACCGCGGCAGGGGCTTACACTGAAGCTTTCTTT.

In DNA, the CDR3 is TGTGCCAGCAGCCCCCTATTGACAGGGGGCGAAGAGACCCAGTACTTC. Translating gives CASSPLLTGGEETQYF. The V gene is TRBV27, the J gene TRBJ2-5, with TRBD1 matching 10 bases. This CDR3 comprises 16 residues. V shed 6 bases, J shed 3 bases, and the junction held 10 bases outside the gene matches. The germline CDR1 and CDR2 sequences are MNHEY and SMNVEV (reference sequence).

The CDR3 sequence: CASSPGTGMDNEQFF. CDR3 in DNA: TGCGCCAGCAGCCCGGGGACAGGTATGGACAATGAGCAGTTCTTC. V is TRBV5-1 and J is TRBJ2-1; 8 bases agree with TRBD1. CDR3 length equals 15 residues. Trimming removed 4 bases from V and 5 bases from J; junction bases left unmatched: 8. CDR1 is SGHRS, CDR2 YFSETQ, per germline.

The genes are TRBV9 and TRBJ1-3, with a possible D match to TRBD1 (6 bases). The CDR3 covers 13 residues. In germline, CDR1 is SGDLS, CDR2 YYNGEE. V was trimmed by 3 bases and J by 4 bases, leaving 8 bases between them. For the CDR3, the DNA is TGTGCCAGCAGCGGGGGGCCCGGAAACACCATATATTTT. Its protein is CASSGGPGNTIYF. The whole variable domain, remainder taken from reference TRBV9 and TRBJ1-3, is DSGVTQTPKHLITATGQRVTLRCSPRSGDLSVYWYQQSLDQGLQFLIQYYNGEERAKGNILERFSAQQFPDLHSELNLSSLELGDSALYFCASSGGPGNTIYFGEGSWLTVV.

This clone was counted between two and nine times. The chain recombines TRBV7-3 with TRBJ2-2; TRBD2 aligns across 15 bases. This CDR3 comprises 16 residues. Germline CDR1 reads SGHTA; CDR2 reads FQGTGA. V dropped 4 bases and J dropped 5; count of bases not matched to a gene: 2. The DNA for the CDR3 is TGTGCCAGCAGCTCGGGACTAGCGGGGGGAACCGGGGAGCTGTTTTTT. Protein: CASSSGLAGGTGELFF.

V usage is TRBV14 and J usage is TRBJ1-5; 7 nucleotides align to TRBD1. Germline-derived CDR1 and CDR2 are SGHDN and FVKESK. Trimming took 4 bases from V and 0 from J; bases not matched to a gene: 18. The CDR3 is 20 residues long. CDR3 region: CASSLRQSKDDRDSNQPQHF. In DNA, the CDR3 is TGTGCCAGCAGCCTGCGGCAGAGCAAAGACGACAGGGATAGCAATCAGCCCCAGCATTTT.

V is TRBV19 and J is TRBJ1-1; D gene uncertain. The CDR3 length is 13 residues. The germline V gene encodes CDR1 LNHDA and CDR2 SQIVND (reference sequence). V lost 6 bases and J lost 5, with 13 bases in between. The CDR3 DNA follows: TGTGCCAGTAGCAGCGAACGATGGACTGAAGCTTTCTTT. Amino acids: CASSSERWTEAFF.